This T cell receptor (beta chain) was obtained from a study of T cell responses to AZD1222 COVID-19 vaccine. At the level of the study: Both about-4-week and about-12-week second-dose recipients were combined. Study-wide points: Clonal diversity may have been underestimated, and the donors were mostly white British, with more females than males. Targets within unmutated variant regions were reportedly found for nearly half of spike-specific TCRs.

The V gene's germline CDR1 is SQVTM and CDR2 ANQGSEA. V was trimmed by 0 bases and J by 1 base, leaving 12 bases between them. The CDR3 sequence is 15 residues long. Produced via immunoSEQ multiplex PCR; TCRdb's table is partial and in-frame only. Of tens of thousands of clones detected, around 89% appear once; the ten largest clones hold 30% to 35%. With respect to this clone: Its cognate antigen is unknown.

Sequencing used peripheral blood, obtained on day 0 of AZD1222 vaccination. The chain couples TRBV29-1 to TRBJ1-1; no firm D call. The source of this sequence is an adult in good health. CDR3 loop: CSVEDQQWANTEAFF. CDR3 DNA sequence: TGCAGCGTTGAAGATCAACAGTGGGCGAACACTGAAGCTTTCTTT.